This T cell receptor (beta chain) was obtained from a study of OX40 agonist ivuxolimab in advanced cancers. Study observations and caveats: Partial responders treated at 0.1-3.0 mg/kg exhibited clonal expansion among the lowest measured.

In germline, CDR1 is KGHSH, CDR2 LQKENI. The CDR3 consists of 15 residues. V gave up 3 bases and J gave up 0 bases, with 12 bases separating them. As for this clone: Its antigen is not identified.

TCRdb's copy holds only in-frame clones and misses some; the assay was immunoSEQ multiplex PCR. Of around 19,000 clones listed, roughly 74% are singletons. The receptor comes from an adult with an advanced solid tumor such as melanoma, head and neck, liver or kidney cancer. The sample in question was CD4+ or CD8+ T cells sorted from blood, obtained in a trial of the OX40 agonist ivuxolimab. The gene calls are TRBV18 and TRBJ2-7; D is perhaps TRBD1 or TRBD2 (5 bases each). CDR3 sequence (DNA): TGTGCCAGCTCACCGGGACCGCTAAGCTCCTACGAGCAGTACTTC. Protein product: CASSPGPLSSYEQYF.